In its sample, the clone carrying this TCR beta chain was seen many times. Antigen: not known. The CDR3 spans 12 residues. Trimming cost V 7 bases and J 8 bases; bases outside gene matches: 5. This record belongs to a study of response to subunit inactivated influenza vaccine. A single record per CDR3 protein comes from TCRdb applying MiXCR to the RT-PCR reads. The sample yields about 300,000 distinct CDR3 sequences, roughly a fifth seen once. Study-level results: Authors suggested each seasonal flu vaccination may recruit only limited numbers of new T cells.

The clonotype was recovered from a man between 50 and 75 years old who received an inactivated influenza vaccine. The chain links TRBV12-3 or TRBV12-4 to TRBJ1-2; 9 bases match TRBD1. Sequencing was performed on PBMCs from blood, taken 21 months after vaccination. The chain's CDR3 is CASTAGQGGYTF. CDR3 DNA: TGTGCCAGCACCGCGGGACAGGGCGGCTACACCTTC.